This TCR beta chain came from a study of shared clonotypes between healthy human individuals (dated by TCRdb to between 2020 and 2021). As for the study more broadly: The cohort included a few men and a couple of women between 18 and 49 years of age. For each donor, CD4 naive and CD4 memory were each given three plates, CD8 naive was given two plates, and CD8 memory was given one plate. To estimate repertoire size and how much clonotype sharing occurs between individuals, the study deeply sequenced the blood TCR repertoires of several healthy adults. To increase sequencing depth and limit assay-specific biases, different laboratories used diverse techniques to prepare libraries and sequence TCR repertoires. Leukapheresis yielded between about 0.94 and 9 billion PBMCs per donor. General conclusions and limits of the study: Sampling was restricted to blood, and TCR repertoires in tissue are likely to differ from TCR repertoires in blood. Rarefaction of sorted-subset datasets indicated incomplete sequencing despite the large sequencing depth. Pairwise subsampling led to the expectation that sequencing depth would affect the degree of clonotype sharing among donors. Because the study included only a small number of donors, the genetic and exposure-history diversity represented was limited. Compared with non-shared clonotypes, the clonotypes found in all four sorted-subset donors had higher generation probabilities. When a handful of donors were compared, the shared fraction of clonotypes was about 5.5% for naive CD4, approximately 3.3% for naive CD8, 2.3% for memory CD4, and approximately 0.4% for memory CD8. Estimated clonotype richness was generally larger for naive than for memory subsets.

In regard to this clone: There is no known antigen for this receptor. One base away there is no much larger clone; base qualities are not given.

Healthy HIV-negative adults with no recently reported acute infections or vaccinations were included as donors. Every donor was a Caucasian adult residing in Nashville, Tennessee, USA. CD4+ T cells were enriched through magnetic negative selection, after which naive cells were positively selected on CD45RA and the remaining negative fraction served as the memory subset. Blood was obtained by leukapheresis, after which PBMCs were separated by Ficoll-Histopaque density gradient centrifugation and cryopreserved in liquid nitrogen vapor phase. Analytical flow cytometry was used to check the purity and quantity of every magnetically sorted T cell population. Genomic DNA was isolated from each sorted fraction and quantified by UV absorbance on a Nanodrop 2000c. CDR1 DFQATT and CDR2 SNEGSKA were looked up in the germline V gene (reference sequence). Inclusive of the bounding cysteine and phenylalanine, the CDR3 is 11 residues long. This entry keeps only the CDR3 DNA: 33 bases, framed from base 1. Relative to germline, V is 6 bases shorter and J is 8 bases shorter, with 12 bases between their ends.

Using the deep immunoSEQ assay, TCR CDR3 regions were amplified from genomic DNA by multiplex PCR. For each cell subset, the extracted genomic DNA was distributed evenly across all wells of several immunoSEQ 96-well plates, and each plate served as one replicate. Each replicate PCR for sorted subsets received roughly 0.2 ug genomic DNA, equal to 30,000 or so T cell genomes. Purified libraries were measured with a Qubit 3.0 fluorometer, size-checked on a Bioanalyzer 2100, and measured again with the KAPA Library Quantification kit. Every immunoSEQ 96-well plate was sequenced on a dedicated single-read 150-cycle Illumina NextSeq 550 flow cell. Regarding the original processing steps: Because only junctional sequences without quality scores were contained in the immunoSEQ output, filtering matching that applied to full-length reads could not be performed. Sequences were annotated with PyIR, a Python wrapper for IgBLAST v1.9, and V/J genes and CDR3 were assigned using IMGT germline references. Reads were removed for weak V/J assignments (E-value above 1e-6), missing CDR3, stop codons, out-of-frame junctions, or ambiguous translated residues. V3J clonotypes were defined by identical inferred V gene, J gene, and CDR3 amino acid sequence. Percentage overlap between repertoires was calculated by dividing the number of shared unique clonotypes by the size of the smaller repertoire. Repertoire richness was assessed with RTK rarefaction, the Chao1 estimator, and Recon v2.1 estimates of unobserved clonotypes. Generation probabilities for all TCRbeta clonotypes obtained by the gDNA method from a few donors were computed using OLGA. In TCRdb, the immuneACCESS table is reduced to in-frame sequences with V and J assigned. These tables do not hold every clone; where another copy was compared, an unresolved V gene accounts for under half, and the others remain unexplained. The DNA was the basis for D and trimming; V, J and clone size are from that table. The sample profile shows about 2.3 million clones; 80% to 95% of them were found once. The ten biggest clones cover around 0.35% of the sample.

The receptor chain draws on TRBV20-1 and TRBJ2-3; the D gene cannot be resolved reliably. The sample consisted of naive CD4+ T cells from PBMCs. Sample cell subset or site, as interpreted from the label and publication: CD45RA+ positively selected. The receptor comes from a man between 18 and 35 years old in good health. Some clones in this sample may be carry-over from other donors' samples. The base sequence is TGCAGTGCCGCCGACCCAGGTACGCAGTATTTT. Its amino acids are CSAADPGTQYF.